This T cell receptor (beta chain) was captured by sequencing in a study of OX40 agonist ivuxolimab in advanced cancers. Background on the study: Prior therapy, whether anti-PD-1, anti-PD-L1 or anti-CTLA-4, was allowed, and under 50% had some. Study-wide results and limits: With doses of 0.1 to 3.0 mg/kg, CD4+ and CD8+ blood T cells had undergone clonal expansion by week 6. On average, CD8+ T cells showed a greater number of expanded clones than CD4+.

Note on this clone: What it binds is unknown.

The V segment lost 1 base and the J segment 7 bases; nucleotides outside the gene matches: 8. CDR1 is SGHNT, CDR2 YYREEE, per germline (reference sequence). The CDR3 is 16 residues long. Only in-frame clones appear in the TCRdb table, and some are missing; sequencing was by immunoSEQ multiplex PCR. The data hold about 94,000 clones, with roughly 84% observed a single time. This material consisted of CD4+ or CD8+ T cells sorted from blood, taken in a trial of the OX40 agonist ivuxolimab. The rearrangement uses TRBV5-4 and TRBJ1-6, with 7 bases fitting TRBD1. The sequence came from an adult with an advanced solid tumor such as melanoma, head and neck, liver or kidney cancer. This CDR3 reads CASSLPTGTANSPLHF. The CDR3 DNA sequence: TGTGCCAGCAGCTTGCCGACCGGGACAGCAAATTCACCCCTCCACTTT. The variable domain in full, completed from reference TRBV5-4 and TRBJ1-6, reads ETGVTQSPTHLIKTRGQQVTLRCSSQSGHNTVSWYQQALGQGPQFIFQYYREEENGRGNFPPRFSGLQFPNYSSELNVNALELDDSALYLCASSLPTGTANSPLHFGNGTRLTVT.